These 32 T cell receptor beta chains were sequenced from one sample in a study of spatial heterogeneity in lung cancer. Whole-study results and caveats: It was found that expanded intratumoral alpha and beta TCR counts tracked tumor mutation counts.

These receptors' antigens are unknown. As for time point: sample taken at primary tumor resection. TCRdb redid the calling of the 5' RACE reads with MiXCR, one entry per CDR3 protein. The sample comprises approximately 11,000 distinct CDR3 sequences, roughly 5% of which are singletons, and 12% rests with the top ten. The source was lung tumor tissue, collected at surgery. The receptors stem from a male donor with early-stage non-small cell lung cancer.

In its sample, this clonotype was seen many times. A library made for alpha chains picked up this beta chain off target, so its size means little. The CDR3 bases are TGCAGTGCTAGAGATCTGGGTCTAGCGGGAGTACGGACCGGGGAGCTGTTTTTT. Its translation is CSARDLGLAGVRTGELFF. The chain employs TRBV20-1 and TRBJ2-2, with 10 bases identical to TRBD2. V lost 0 bases to trimming and J lost 5 bases; unmatched junction nucleotides: 12. The CDR3 is made up of 18 amino acids. Germline lookup yields CDR1 DFQATT and CDR2 SNEGSKA (reference sequence).

This clonotype was recorded at least ten times. The library was built for alpha chains, so this beta chain is an off-target read and its size means little. V and J are TRBV19 and TRBJ1-5, with no clear D. CDR1 is LNHDA, CDR2 SQIVND, per germline (reference sequence). The CDR3 has 17 amino acids. V shed 6 bases and J shed 0 bases, with 18 bases lying between them. The CDR3: CASSDLYGSYSNQPQHF. The CDR3 nucleotides are TGTGCCAGTAGCGACCTATACGGGAGTTATAGCAATCAGCCCCAGCATTTT.

As for this clonotype: This beta chain is an unintended read in a library built for alpha chains; its size means little. This chain connects TRBV28 to TRBJ2-1; D possibly corresponds to TRBD1 (8 bases). There are 14 residues in the CDR3. V lost 5 bases and J 5 bases, leaving 13 bases between the germline ends. From germline, CDR1 is MDHEN and CDR2 SYDVKM. The CDR3 nucleotides are TGTGCCAGCAGTCGGGGGGACAGGCACAATGAGCAGTTCTTC. Translation: CASSRGDRHNEQFF.

This clonotype showed up many times. The library was prepared for alpha chains; this beta chain is a stray read, so its frequency means little. This chain links TRBV5-1 with TRBJ2-1, with 7 bases matching TRBD2. The CDR3 has 15 amino acids. The germline gives CDR1 SGHRS, CDR2 YFSETQ. V trimming: 1 base; J trimming: 0 bases; junction bases outside the gene matches: 1. The CDR3 here is CASSLSGDSYNEQFF. For the CDR3, the DNA is TGCGCCAGCAGCTTGAGCGGGGACTCCTACAATGAGCAGTTCTTC.

This clonotype showed up many times. Found in a library prepared for alpha chains, this beta chain is an off-target read, and its abundance has little meaning. This chain connects TRBV20-1 to TRBJ1-2; 8 bases are shared with TRBD1. This CDR3 spans 12 amino acids. In germline, CDR1 is DFQATT, CDR2 SNEGSKA (reference sequence). V gave up 6 bases and J gave up 2 bases; unmatched junction bases: 2. CDR3 DNA sequence: TGCAGTGCACGACAGGGGAACTATGGCTACACCTTC. The encoded protein is CSARQGNYGYTF.

This clonotype was seen more than once but under ten times. The library was designed around alpha chains, so this beta chain is a stray read whose abundance carries little weight. The chain combines TRBV15 with TRBJ1-3; 8 positions match TRBD1. V was clipped by 6 bases and J by 4 bases; unmatched bases: 8. Germline V gene lookup returns CDR1 LNHNV and CDR2 YYDKDF (reference sequence). This CDR3 is 15 amino acids long. The CDR3 reads CATSGDRGAGNTIYF. DNA for the CDR3: TGTGCCACCAGTGGAGACAGGGGAGCGGGAAACACCATATATTTT.

This clonotype has at least ten counts. This beta chain was picked up by a library intended for alpha chains and is off target, so its count carries little meaning. V is TRBV20-1 and J is TRBJ1-5; D is undetermined. Germline V gives CDR1 DFQATT, CDR2 SNEGSKA (reference sequence). Trimming shortened V by 0 bases and J by 3 bases, and 12 bases separated the two germline ends. This CDR3 comprises 15 residues. In nucleotides, the CDR3 is TGCAGTGCTAGAGAAGGAGGTCGAATCAATCAGCCCCAGCATTTT. Protein sequence: CSAREGGRINQPQHF.

This clonotype was counted at least ten times. The library was prepared for alpha chains; this beta chain is a stray read, so its frequency means little. The chain couples TRBV6-5 to TRBJ2-7; TRBD1 is a possible D gene (5 bases). The ends were cut back, 2 bases at V and 2 bases at J, with 16 bases in the middle. Germline assignment: CDR1 MNHEY and CDR2 SVGAGI. This CDR3 comprises 16 residues. The CDR3: CASSYDRTTRTYEQYF. CDR3 DNA: TGTGCCAGCAGTTACGATCGGACAACACGAACCTACGAGCAGTACTTC.

In this sample, this clonotype turned up many times. This beta chain is off target for a library built for alpha chains, so its abundance means little. The chain recombines TRBV28 with TRBJ1-2; 10 nucleotides align to TRBD1. The CDR3 has 15 amino acids. The germline V gene has CDR1 MDHEN and CDR2 SYDVKM. Trimming at V came to 5 bases and at J to 3 bases, leaving 6 bases not matched to a gene. The CDR3 spells CASSPPGTGDYGYTF. In DNA, the CDR3 is TGTGCCAGCAGTCCCCCCGGGACAGGGGACTATGGCTACACCTTC.

This clonotype was seen repeatedly, ten times or more. Because the library targeted alpha chains, this beta chain is an off-target read whose size means little. This chain links TRBV6-5 with TRBJ1-2, with TRBD1 identical over 7 bases. The ends lost 0 bases at V and 4 bases at J; junction bases unmatched: 2. CDR1 and CDR2 from the germline V gene are MNHEY and SVGAGI. The CDR3 loop spans 14 amino acids. Here the CDR3 DNA reads TGTGCCAGCAGTTACTCGAGGGGGCCCTATGGCTACACCTTC. This gives the protein CASSYSRGPYGYTF.

This clonotype was recorded at least ten times. This beta chain is an off-target read within a library intended for alpha chains, so its frequency means little. The chain is built from TRBV7-9 and TRBJ1-6; 7 nucleotides line up with TRBD1. The CDR3 covers 17 residues. Germline CDR1 and CDR2: SEHNR and FQNEAQ (reference sequence). V lost 5 bases and J lost 0; bases outside the gene matches: 7. CDR3 nucleotides: TGTGCCAGCAGCGGACAGGAAACTAGCTCCTATAATTCACCCCTCCACTTT. Protein product: CASSGQETSSYNSPLHF. The whole variable domain, remainder taken from reference TRBV7-9 and TRBJ1-6, is DTGVSQNPRHKITKRGQNVTFRCDPISEHNRLYWYRQTLGQGPEFLTYFQNEAQLEKSRLLSDRFSAERPKGSFSTLEIQRTEQGDSAMYLCASSGQETSSYNSPLHFGNGTRLTVT.

This clonotype is categorized as medium-sized. This beta chain is an off-target read within a library intended for alpha chains, so its frequency means little. The rearrangement joins TRBV20-1 to TRBJ1-1; D is unresolved. The ends were cut back, 3 bases at V and 1 base at J, with 12 bases in the middle. The CDR3 has 14 residues. Germline V gene sequence: CDR1 DFQATT, CDR2 SNEGSKA (reference sequence). CDR3 sequence: CSARAQEKNTEAFF. CDR3 nucleotides: TGCAGTGCTAGGGCTCAAGAGAAGAACACTGAAGCTTTCTTT.

This clonotype is medium-sized within its sample. Since the library was made to target alpha chains, this beta chain is a stray read and its abundance is not meaningful. The chain recombines TRBV11-2 with TRBJ2-1, with 9 bases matching TRBD1. Germline V gives CDR1 SGHAT, CDR2 FQNNGV. This CDR3 comprises 16 residues. Losses at the gene ends were 5 bases for V and 5 bases for J; bases not matched to a gene: 10. The CDR3 coding sequence is TGTGCCAGCAGCCAACAGGGGGCTCTGGTCCACAATGAGCAGTTCTTC. It specifies CASSQQGALVHNEQFF. Variable domain in full (rest from reference TRBV11-2 and TRBJ2-1): EAGVAQSPRYKIIEKRQSVAFWCNPISGHATLYWYQQILGQGPKLLIQFQNNGVVDDSQLPKDRFSAERLKGVDSTLKIQPAKLEDSAVYLCASSQQGALVHNEQFFGPGTRLTVL.

This clonotype was seen at least ten times. Little can be read into the size of this beta chain, an off-target read in a library designed for alpha chains. V usage is TRBV20-1 and J usage is TRBJ2-7; D is uncertain. The V end was cut by 3 bases, the J end by 5 bases, with 8 bases between. The germline CDR1 and CDR2 sequences are DFQATT and SNEGSKA (reference sequence). CDR3 length: 11 amino acids. The CDR3 sequence: CSASPVNEQYF. The CDR3 DNA follows: TGCAGTGCTAGTCCCGTCAACGAGCAGTACTTC.

This clonotype showed up many times. The size of this beta chain means little, since it is a stray read in a library made for alpha chains. J is TRBJ2-3 and V is TRBV20-1; 14 bases agree with TRBD2. The CDR3 sequence is 15 residues long. With 5 bases clipped from V and 5 bases from J, the junction kept 6 bases outside the gene matches. Germline V CDR1 and CDR2: DFQATT, SNEGSKA (reference sequence). CDR3 DNA sequence: TGCAGTGCTGTGACTAGCGGGAGGGCCATAGATACGCAGTATTTT. Its translation is CSAVTSGRAIDTQYF.

This clonotype was recorded at least ten times. This beta chain came through as a stray read in a library set up for alpha chains, and its size says little. The rearrangement uses TRBV15 and TRBJ1-2; D gene unclear. With 0 bases removed from V and 8 bases from J, the gap between germline ends came to 16 bases. The CDR3 runs to 15 residues. Per germline, CDR1 LNHNV and CDR2 YYDKDF (reference sequence). For the CDR3, the DNA is TGTGCCACCAGCAGAGATGAGGCTGGGTGGACCGGCTACACCTTC. Translated: CATSRDEAGWTGYTF.

About this clonotype: Little can be read into the size of this beta chain, an off-target read in a library designed for alpha chains. J is TRBJ2-3 and V is TRBV20-1, with 7 bases fitting TRBD1. V was clipped by 2 bases and J by 3 bases; unmatched bases: 8. Germline lookup yields CDR1 DFQATT and CDR2 SNEGSKA (reference sequence). The CDR3 has 15 amino acids. For the CDR3, the DNA is TGCAGTGCTAGATCCTTGGACAGGCGGACAGATACGCAGTATTTT. Protein product: CSARSLDRRTDTQYF.

To note about this clonotype: A library made for alpha chains picked up this beta chain off target, so its size means little. The J gene is TRBJ2-7, the V gene TRBV4-2; weak D call: TRBD2 (7 bases). The CDR3 is made up of 14 amino acids. Germline loops: CDR1 LGHNA, CDR2 YNFKEQ. With 1 base removed from V and 6 bases from J, the gap between germline ends came to 13 bases. CDR3 in DNA: TGTGCCAGCAGCCAAGCGGGGGGCGAGGGCGAGCAGTACTTC. This sequence encodes CASSQAGGEGEQYF.

This clonotype was seen more than once but under ten times. The library was built for alpha chains, so this beta chain is an off-target read and its size means little. The rearrangement links TRBV7-2 to TRBJ2-3, with 7 bases fitting TRBD2. The CDR3 covers 18 residues. Germline CDR1 is SGHTA and CDR2 is FQGNSA. J lost 1 base, V lost 2 bases, and 12 bases had no gene match. The DNA for the CDR3 is TGTGCCAGCAGCTTATCCTCCGTTCTAGCGGCCCGCACAGATACGCAGTATTTT. Translating gives CASSLSSVLAARTDTQYF.

On this clonotype: For a library built for alpha chains, this beta chain is a stray read; little rests on its size. V usage is TRBV20-1 and J usage is TRBJ2-7, with 11 bases matching TRBD1. The CDR3 is 15 amino acids. Per the germline V gene, CDR1 is DFQATT and CDR2 is SNEGSKA (reference sequence). Trimming removed 5 bases from V and 3 bases from J; junction bases left unmatched: 9. The CDR3 is CSAEPTGTGGYEQYF. In DNA, the CDR3 is TGCAGTGCTGAACCTACCGGGACAGGGGGCTACGAGCAGTACTTC.

A note on this clonotype: Found in a library prepared for alpha chains, this beta chain is an off-target read, and its abundance has little meaning. V usage is TRBV4-1 and J usage is TRBJ2-1, with D perhaps matching TRBD2 (5 bases). Germline-derived CDR1 and CDR2 are MGHRA and YSYEKL. The CDR3 runs 15 residues. V was cut by 1 base and J by 2 bases, with 9 bases left in between. The CDR3 sequence is CASSQGTPAYNEQFF. The CDR3 coding sequence is TGCGCCAGCAGCCAAGGGACTCCGGCCTACAATGAGCAGTTCTTC.

Many counts were recorded for this clonotype. The library was built for alpha chains, so this beta chain is an off-target read and its size means little. The chain has TRBV3-1 and TRBJ1-2, with 9 bases lining up with TRBD1. The CDR3 sequence is 13 residues long. Germline CDR1 is LGHDT and CDR2 is YNNKEL (reference sequence). Trimming at V came to 4 bases and at J to 8 bases, leaving 5 bases not matched to a gene. CDR3 sequence reads: CASSRGQGEGYTF. The CDR3 coding sequence is TGTGCCAGCAGCCGGGGACAGGGCGAGGGCTACACCTTC.

The sample holds a few counts of this clonotype. This beta chain represents an off-target read in a library built for alpha chains; its size is of limited meaning. The V gene is TRBV27, the J gene TRBJ2-3; D perhaps matches TRBD1 (5 bases). Germline V gene lookup returns CDR1 MNHEY and CDR2 SMNVEV (reference sequence). This CDR3 contains 14 residues. The V gene lost 5 bases and the J gene lost 4 bases, with 13 bases spanning the gap. CDR3 in DNA: TGTGCCAGCAGTCTCTCAGGGCGGCCAGATACGCAGTATTTT. As protein: CASSLSGRPDTQYF.

As regards this clonotype: This beta chain is off target for a library built for alpha chains, so its abundance means little. This rearrangement joins TRBV5-6 to TRBJ2-7, with 8 bases matching TRBD2. CDR1 is SGHDT and CDR2 is YYEEEE in the germline V gene. This CDR3 has 14 residues. V shed 4 bases and J 4 bases; nucleotides not matched to a gene: 7. This CDR3 is CASSRWTSSYEQYF. The CDR3 region has the DNA TGTGCCAGCAGCCGCTGGACTAGCTCATACGAGCAGTACTTC.

In the case of this clonotype: This beta chain is a stray read from a library made for alpha chains; its abundance is not meaningful. The rearrangement links TRBV7-8 to TRBJ1-1; TRBD1 might be the D (5 bases). The germline V and J ends were trimmed by 3 bases and 1 base, with 9 bases remaining between them. The CDR3 loop spans 14 amino acids. CDR1 and CDR2 (germline): SGHVS, FQNEAQ. The CDR3 sequence is CASSLGRANTEAFF. CDR3 DNA sequence: TGTGCCAGCAGCTTGGGCAGGGCGAACACTGAAGCTTTCTTT.

On this clonotype: Little can be read into the size of this beta chain, an off-target read in a library designed for alpha chains. The chain is built from TRBV3-1 and TRBJ2-7, with 9 bases identical to TRBD2. Germline CDR1 and CDR2: LGHDT and YNNKEL (reference sequence). The CDR3 is 16 amino acids. V shed 2 bases, J shed 3 bases, and the junction held 8 bases outside the gene matches. The CDR3 region has the DNA TGTGCCAGCAGCCAAACCCTGACTAGCGGAAACTACGAGCAGTACTTC. It codes for CASSQTLTSGNYEQYF.

This clonotype appeared many times. This beta chain is a stray sequence in a library constructed for alpha chains; its clone size is not meaningful. V is TRBV28 and J is TRBJ2-5; D gene unclear. The CDR3 is made up of 12 amino acids. CDR1 is MDHEN, CDR2 SYDVKM, per germline. With 5 bases removed from V and 6 bases from J, the gap between germline ends came to 10 bases. Written as DNA, the CDR3 is TGTGCCAGCAGTCTTAGTCCTCAGACCCAGTACTTC. Its translation: CASSLSPQTQYF.

This clonotype has at least ten counts. The library was prepared for alpha chains; this beta chain is a stray read, so its frequency means little. The chain recombines TRBV7-9 with TRBJ1-1; 9 positions match TRBD1. The CDR3 is 14 residues long. V lost 4 bases and J lost 4; bases outside the gene matches: 4. CDR1 and CDR2 from the germline V gene are SEHNR and FQNEAQ (reference sequence). The CDR3 region has the DNA TGTGCCAGCAGCTCACAGGGGGCGGGCACTGAAGCTTTCTTT. It yields the protein CASSSQGAGTEAFF.

This clonotype was recorded at least ten times. Since it is a stray read in a library aimed at alpha chains, this beta chain has a size that is not meaningful. The V gene is TRBV6-6, the J gene TRBJ1-1, with D tentatively TRBD1 (5 bases). The V end was cut by 5 bases, the J end by 1 base, with 14 bases between. This CDR3 contains 15 residues. CDR1 MNHNY and CDR2 SVGAGI come from the germline V gene (reference sequence). The CDR3: CASSPGGDANTEAFF. CDR3 in DNA: TGTGCCAGCAGTCCCGGGGGGGACGCGAACACTGAAGCTTTCTTT.

This clonotype was recorded at least ten times. Since the library was made to target alpha chains, this beta chain is a stray read and its abundance is not meaningful. The chain is built from TRBV28 and TRBJ1-1, with unresolved D. Deletions cut 3 bases from V and 4 bases from J, with 6 bases between. The CDR3 covers 12 residues. Germline assignment: CDR1 MDHEN and CDR2 SYDVKM. As DNA, the CDR3 is TGTGCCAGCAGTTTGGGGAGCACTGAAGCTTTCTTT. It is translated as CASSLGSTEAFF.

As for this clonotype: For a library built for alpha chains, this beta chain is a stray read; little rests on its size. The V and J genes are TRBV20-1 and TRBJ2-3; 8 nucleotides line up with TRBD1. Germline-derived CDR1 and CDR2 are DFQATT and SNEGSKA (reference sequence). V trimming: 2 bases; J trimming: 2 bases; junction bases outside the gene matches: 6. This CDR3 spans 15 amino acids. This CDR3 is CSARNRGIPTDTQYF. CDR3 DNA sequence: TGCAGTGCTAGAAACAGGGGGATCCCCACAGATACGCAGTATTTT.

This clonotype has more than one count but fewer than ten. This beta chain came through as a stray read in a library set up for alpha chains, and its size says little. The V call is TRBV6-1, the J call TRBJ2-7; 8 bases align to TRBD1. This CDR3 region has 15 residues. Losses at the gene ends were 4 bases for V and 5 bases for J; bases not matched to a gene: 10. Germline CDR1 and CDR2: MNHNS and SASEGT. This CDR3 is CASSGLLDRVHEQYF. In DNA, the CDR3 is TGTGCCAGCAGTGGTTTGTTGGACAGGGTCCACGAGCAGTACTTC.